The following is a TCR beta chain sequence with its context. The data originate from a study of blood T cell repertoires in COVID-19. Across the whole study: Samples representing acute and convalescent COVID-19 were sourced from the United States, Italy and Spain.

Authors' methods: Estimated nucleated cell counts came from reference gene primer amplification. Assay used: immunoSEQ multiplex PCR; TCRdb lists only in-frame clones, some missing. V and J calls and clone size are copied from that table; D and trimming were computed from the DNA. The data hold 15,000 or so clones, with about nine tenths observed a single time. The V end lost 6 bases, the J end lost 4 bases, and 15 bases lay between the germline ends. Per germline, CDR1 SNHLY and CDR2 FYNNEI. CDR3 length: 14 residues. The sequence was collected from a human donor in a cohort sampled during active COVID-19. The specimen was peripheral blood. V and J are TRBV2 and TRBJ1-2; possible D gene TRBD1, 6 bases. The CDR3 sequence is CASRRSGAGYGYTF. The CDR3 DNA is TGTGCCAGCAGGCGTTCAGGGGCCGGCTATGGCTACACCTTC.